Described below is a single T cell receptor beta chain sequence and its context. Its specificity is not known. The sample originates from a study of cytomegalovirus exposure and HLA in healthy donors. Trimming removed 7 bases at V and 4 bases at J, with 13 bases between. This CDR3 comprises 14 residues. Germline loops: CDR1 SNHLY, CDR2 FYNNEI. Study observations and caveats: In a later analysis, HLA-associated beta chains showed higher expansion and lower generation probabilities than comparable chains. Previous analysis showed most TCR beta V segments were productive about 90% or about 30% of the time. The study designated 160 or so TCR beta chains cytomegalovirus-associated.

The PCR used 60 Vbeta and 13 Jbeta primers. TCRdb's table, derived via immunoSEQ multiplex PCR, lists solely in-frame clones and lacks some. This sample contains approximately 170,000 clones. The source is a woman between 18 and 29 years old in good health and CMV-seropositive. The J gene is TRBJ2-2, the V gene TRBV2; D is perhaps TRBD2 (6 bases). Sequencing input: PBMCs. DNA for the CDR3: TGTGCCAGCATCATAGACGGGGGCACCGGGGAGCTGTTTTTT. This codes for CASIIDGGTGELFF.